Sequencing of this TCR beta chain was carried out in a study of blood T cell repertoires in COVID-19. Study at large: Material from acute and convalescent COVID-19 was sourced from the United States, Italy and Spain. The cDNA or gDNA used as material had been derived from T cells, B-cell-depleted T cells, or PBMCs.

Source study methods: The authors estimated nucleated cell counts from reference gene primer amplification. TCRdb's table, derived via immunoSEQ multiplex PCR, lists solely in-frame clones and lacks some. That table furnishes V, J and clone size, whereas the DNA furnished D and trimming. The sample shows some 150,000 clones, about 80% of them seen only once. Trimming left V 0 bases short and J 4 bases short, with 4 bases between. CDR1 and CDR2 (germline): LGHDT, YNNKEL (reference sequence). The CDR3 consists of 13 residues. The chain is built from TRBV3-1 (or the pseudogene TRBV3-2) and TRBJ1-3, with no clear D. The receptor was derived from a woman aged 55-69 years with acute or convalescent COVID-19. Sequencing input: peripheral blood. The CDR3 loop is CASSQEAGNTIYF. DNA for the CDR3: TGTGCCAGCAGCCAAGAAGCAGGAAACACCATATATTTT.